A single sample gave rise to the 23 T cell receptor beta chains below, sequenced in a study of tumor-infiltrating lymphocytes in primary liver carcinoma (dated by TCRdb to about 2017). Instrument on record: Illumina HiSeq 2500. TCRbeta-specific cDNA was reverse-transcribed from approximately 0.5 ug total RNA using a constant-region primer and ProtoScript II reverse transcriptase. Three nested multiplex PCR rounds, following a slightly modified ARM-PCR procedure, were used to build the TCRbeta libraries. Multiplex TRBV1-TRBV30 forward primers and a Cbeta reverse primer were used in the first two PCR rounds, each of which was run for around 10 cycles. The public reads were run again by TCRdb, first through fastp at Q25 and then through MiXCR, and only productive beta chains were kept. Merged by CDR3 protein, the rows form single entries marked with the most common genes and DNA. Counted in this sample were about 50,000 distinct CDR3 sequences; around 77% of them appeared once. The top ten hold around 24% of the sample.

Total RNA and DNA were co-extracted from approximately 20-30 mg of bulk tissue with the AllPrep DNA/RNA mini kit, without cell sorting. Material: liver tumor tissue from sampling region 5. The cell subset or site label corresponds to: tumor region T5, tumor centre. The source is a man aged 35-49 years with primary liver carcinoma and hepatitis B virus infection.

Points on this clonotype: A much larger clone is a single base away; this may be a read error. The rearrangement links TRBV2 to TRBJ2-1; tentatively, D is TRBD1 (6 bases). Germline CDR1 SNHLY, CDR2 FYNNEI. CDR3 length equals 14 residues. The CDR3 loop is CAISGQFSYNEQFF. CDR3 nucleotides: TGTGCCATCAGTGGACAGTTCTCTTACAATGAGCAGTTCTTC.

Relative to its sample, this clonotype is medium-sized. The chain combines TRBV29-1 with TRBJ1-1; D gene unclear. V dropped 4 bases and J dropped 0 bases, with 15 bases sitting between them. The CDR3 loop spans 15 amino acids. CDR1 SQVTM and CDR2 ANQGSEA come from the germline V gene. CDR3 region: CSVGAGWGMNTEAFF. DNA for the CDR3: TGCAGCGTTGGGGCGGGGTGGGGTATGAACACTGAAGCTTTCTTT. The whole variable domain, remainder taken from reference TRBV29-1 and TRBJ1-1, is SAVISQKPSRDICQRGTSLTIQCQVDSQVTMMFWYRQQPGQSLTLIATANQGSEATYESGFVIDKFPISRPNLTFSTLTVSNMSPEDSSIYLCSVGAGWGMNTEAFFGQGTRLTVV.

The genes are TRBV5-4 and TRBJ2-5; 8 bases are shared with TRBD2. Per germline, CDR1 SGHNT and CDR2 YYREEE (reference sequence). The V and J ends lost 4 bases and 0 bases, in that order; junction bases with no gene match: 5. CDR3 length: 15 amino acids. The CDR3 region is CASSGETSDQETQYF. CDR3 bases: TGTGCCAGCAGCGGAGAGACTAGCGACCAAGAGACCCAGTACTTC.

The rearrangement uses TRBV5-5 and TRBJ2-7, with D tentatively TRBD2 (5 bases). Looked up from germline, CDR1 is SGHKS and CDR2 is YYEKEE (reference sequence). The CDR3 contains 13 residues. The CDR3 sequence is CTCSFGLSYEQYF. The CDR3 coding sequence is TGTACCTGCAGCTTCGGACTCTCCTACGAGCAGTACTTC.

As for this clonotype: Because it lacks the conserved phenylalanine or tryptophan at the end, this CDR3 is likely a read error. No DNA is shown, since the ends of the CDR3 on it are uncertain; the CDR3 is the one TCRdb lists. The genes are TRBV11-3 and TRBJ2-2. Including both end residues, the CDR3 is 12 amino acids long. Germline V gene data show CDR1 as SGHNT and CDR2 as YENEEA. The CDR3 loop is CASSSWSGELFL.

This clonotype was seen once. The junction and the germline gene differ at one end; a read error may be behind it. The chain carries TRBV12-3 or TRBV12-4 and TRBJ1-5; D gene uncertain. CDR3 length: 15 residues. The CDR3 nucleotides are TGTGCCAGCAGAGAAGGGCCCGGGTGCAATCAGTCCCAGCATTTT. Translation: CASREGPGCNQSQHF.

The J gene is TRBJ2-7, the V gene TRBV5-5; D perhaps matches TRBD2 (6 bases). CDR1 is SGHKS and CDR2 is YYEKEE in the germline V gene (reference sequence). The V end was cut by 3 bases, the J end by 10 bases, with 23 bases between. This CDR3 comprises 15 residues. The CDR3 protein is CASSSGGTTRYDQYF. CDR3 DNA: TGTGCCAGCAGCTCAGGCGGGACCACTCGCTATGATCAGTACTTC. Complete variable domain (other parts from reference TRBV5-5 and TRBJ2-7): DAGVTQSPTHLIKTRGQQVTLRCSPISGHKSVSWYQQVLGQGPQFIFQYYEKEERGRGNFPDRFSARQFPNYSSELNVNALLLGDSALYLCASSSGGTTRYDQYFGPGTRLTVT.

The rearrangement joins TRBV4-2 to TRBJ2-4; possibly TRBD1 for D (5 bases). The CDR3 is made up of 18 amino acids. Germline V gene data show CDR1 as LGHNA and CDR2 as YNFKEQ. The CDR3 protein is CGNSQGHQGLRAKNIQYF. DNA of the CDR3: TGTGGCAACAGCCAAGGTCATCAGGGATTGAGAGCCAAAAACATTCAGTACTTC.

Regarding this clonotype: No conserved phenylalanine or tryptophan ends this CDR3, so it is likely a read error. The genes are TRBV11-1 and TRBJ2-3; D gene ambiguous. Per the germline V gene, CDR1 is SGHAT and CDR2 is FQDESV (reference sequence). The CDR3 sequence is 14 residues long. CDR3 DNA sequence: TGTGCAAGCAGCCCGCCCCCTGAAGCAGATACGCAGTATCTT. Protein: CASSPPPEADTQYL.

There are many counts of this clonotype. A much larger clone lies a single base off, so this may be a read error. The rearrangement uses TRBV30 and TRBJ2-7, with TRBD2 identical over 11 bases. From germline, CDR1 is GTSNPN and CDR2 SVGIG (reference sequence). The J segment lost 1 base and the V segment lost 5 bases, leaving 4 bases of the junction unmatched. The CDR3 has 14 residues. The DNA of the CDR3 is TGTGCCTGGGGGGGACTAGCGGAGTCCTACGAGCAGTACTTC. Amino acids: CAWGGLAESYEQYF. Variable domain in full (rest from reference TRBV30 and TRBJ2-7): SQTIHQWPATLVQPVGSPLSLECTVEGTSNPNLYWYRQAAGRGLQLLFYSVGIGQISSEVPQNLSASRPQDRQFILSSKKLLLSDSGFYLCAWGGLAESYEQYFGPGTRLTVT.

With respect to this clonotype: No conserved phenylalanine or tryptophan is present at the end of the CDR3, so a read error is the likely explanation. The CDR3 protein is CVSGAGTGMAGELFS. CDR3 coding DNA: TGTGTCAGCGGCGCCGGGACAGGGATGGCAGGGGAGCTGTTTTCT. The genes are TRBV7-9 and TRBJ2-2; 9 bases fit TRBD1. CDR1 SEHNR and CDR2 FQNEAQ come from the germline V gene (reference sequence). This CDR3 has 15 amino acids.

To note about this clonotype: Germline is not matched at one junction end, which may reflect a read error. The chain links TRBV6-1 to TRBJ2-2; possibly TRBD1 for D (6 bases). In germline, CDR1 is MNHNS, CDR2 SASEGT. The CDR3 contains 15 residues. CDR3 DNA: TGTGCCAGCGGAACACAGGGTACTTCGGCCAGGGAGCTGTCTTTT. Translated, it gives CASGTQGTSARELSF.

The CDR3 region is CASSPDLSSEELFF. The CDR3 nucleotides are TGTGCCAGCAGTCCGGACTTGTCGAGCGAGGAGCTGTTTTTT. The rearrangement links TRBV5-4 to TRBJ2-2; D possibly corresponds to TRBD2 (5 bases). V was trimmed by 5 bases and J by 10 bases, leaving 18 bases between them. Germline CDR1 reads SGHNT; CDR2 reads YYREEE (reference sequence). This CDR3 comprises 14 residues. The whole variable domain, remainder taken from reference TRBV5-4 and TRBJ2-2, is ETGVTQSPTHLIKTRGQQVTLRCSSQSGHNTVSWYQQALGQGPQFIFQYYREEENGRGNFPPRFSGLQFPNYSSELNVNALELDDSALYLCASSPDLSSEELFFGEGSRLTVL.

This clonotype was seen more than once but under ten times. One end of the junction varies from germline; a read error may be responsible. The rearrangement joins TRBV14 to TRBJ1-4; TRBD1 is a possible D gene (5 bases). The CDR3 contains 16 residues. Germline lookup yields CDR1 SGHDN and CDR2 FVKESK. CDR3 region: CASSQEFFFWDEKLFF. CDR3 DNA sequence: TGTGCCAGTAGCCAAGAATTTTTTTTCTGGGACGAAAAACTGTTTTTT.

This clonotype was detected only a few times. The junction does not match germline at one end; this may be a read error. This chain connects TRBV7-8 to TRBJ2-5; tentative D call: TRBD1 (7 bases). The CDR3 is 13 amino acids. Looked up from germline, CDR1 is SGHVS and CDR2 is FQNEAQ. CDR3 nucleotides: TGTGCAAGCACTCTCAGGGGGGTAGAGACCCAGTACTTC. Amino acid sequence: CASTLRGVETQYF.

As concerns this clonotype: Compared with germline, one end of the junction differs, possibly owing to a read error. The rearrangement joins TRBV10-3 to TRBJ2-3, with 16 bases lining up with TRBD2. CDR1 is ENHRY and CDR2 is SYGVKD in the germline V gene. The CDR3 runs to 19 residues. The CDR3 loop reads CTISGPGTSGRVDADTQYF. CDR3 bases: TGTACCATCAGTGGACCCGGGACTAGCGGGAGGGTAGACGCAGATACGCAGTATTTT.

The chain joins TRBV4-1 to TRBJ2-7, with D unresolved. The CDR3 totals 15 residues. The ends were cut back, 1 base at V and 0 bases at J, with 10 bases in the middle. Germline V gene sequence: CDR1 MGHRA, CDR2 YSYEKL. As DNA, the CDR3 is TGCGCCAGCAGCCAAGTCGGGCCCAACTCCTACGAGCAGTACTTC. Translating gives CASSQVGPNSYEQYF.

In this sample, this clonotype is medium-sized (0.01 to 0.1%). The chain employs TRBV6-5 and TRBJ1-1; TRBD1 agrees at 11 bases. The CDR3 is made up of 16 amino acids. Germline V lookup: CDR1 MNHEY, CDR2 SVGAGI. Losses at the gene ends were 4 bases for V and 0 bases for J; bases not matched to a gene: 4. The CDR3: CASSWGTGGMNTEAFF. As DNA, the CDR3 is TGTGCCAGCAGTTGGGGGACAGGGGGGATGAACACTGAAGCTTTCTTT.

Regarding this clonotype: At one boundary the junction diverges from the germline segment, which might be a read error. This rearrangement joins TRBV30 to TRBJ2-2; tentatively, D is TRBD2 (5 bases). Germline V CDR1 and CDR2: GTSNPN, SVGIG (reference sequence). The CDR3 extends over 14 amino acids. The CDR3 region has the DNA TGTGCCTGGAAAACGATGGGGAACACCGGGGAGCTGTATTTT. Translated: CAWKTMGNTGELYF.

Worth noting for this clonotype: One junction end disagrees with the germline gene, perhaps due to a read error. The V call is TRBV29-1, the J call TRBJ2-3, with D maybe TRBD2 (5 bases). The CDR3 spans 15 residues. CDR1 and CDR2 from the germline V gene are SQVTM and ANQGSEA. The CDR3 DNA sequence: TGCATCGTTGAGGGCGGTGCCGGCATCACAGATACGAAGTATTTT. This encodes CIVEGGAGITDTKYF.

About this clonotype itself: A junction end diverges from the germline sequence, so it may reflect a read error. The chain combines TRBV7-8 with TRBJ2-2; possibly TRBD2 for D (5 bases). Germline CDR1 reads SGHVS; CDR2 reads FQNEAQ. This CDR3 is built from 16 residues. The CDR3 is CGSSIGRGGYTGELFF. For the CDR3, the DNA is TGTGGCAGCAGCATAGGACGAGGAGGATACACCGGGGAGCTGTTTTTT.

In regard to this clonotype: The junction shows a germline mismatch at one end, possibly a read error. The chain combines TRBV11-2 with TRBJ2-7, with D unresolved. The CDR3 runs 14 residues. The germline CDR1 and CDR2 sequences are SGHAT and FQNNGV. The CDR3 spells CDSSLAQVIHEQYF. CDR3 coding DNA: TGTGACAGCAGCTTAGCTCAGGTCATCCACGAGCAGTATTTC.

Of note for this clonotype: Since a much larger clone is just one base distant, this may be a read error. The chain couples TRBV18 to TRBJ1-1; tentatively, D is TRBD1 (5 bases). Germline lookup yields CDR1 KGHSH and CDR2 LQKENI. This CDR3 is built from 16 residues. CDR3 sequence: CASPPTRDSLNTEAFF. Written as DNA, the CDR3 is TGTGCCAGCCCACCAACCCGCGACAGTCTGAACACTGAAGCTTTCTTT.